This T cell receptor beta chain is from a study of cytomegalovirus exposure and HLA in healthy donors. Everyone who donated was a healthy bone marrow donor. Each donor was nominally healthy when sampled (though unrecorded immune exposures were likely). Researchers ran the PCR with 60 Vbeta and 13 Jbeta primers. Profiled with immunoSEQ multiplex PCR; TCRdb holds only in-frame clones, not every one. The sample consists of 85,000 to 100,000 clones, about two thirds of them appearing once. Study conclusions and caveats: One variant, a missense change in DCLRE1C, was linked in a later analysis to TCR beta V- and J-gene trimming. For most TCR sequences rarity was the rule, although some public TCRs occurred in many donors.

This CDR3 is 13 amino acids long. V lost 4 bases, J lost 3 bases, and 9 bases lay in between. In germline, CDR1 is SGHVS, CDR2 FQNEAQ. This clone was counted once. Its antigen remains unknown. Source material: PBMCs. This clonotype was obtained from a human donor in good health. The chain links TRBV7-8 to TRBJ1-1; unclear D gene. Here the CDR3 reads CASSSGEHTEAFF. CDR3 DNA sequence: TGTGCCAGCAGCTCCGGGGAACACACTGAAGCTTTCTTT.